The clone carrying this TCR beta chain has ten or more counts. This entry belongs to a study of T cells in Graves' hyperthyroidism and ophthalmopathy. The V and J ends lost 0 bases and 9 bases, in that order; junction bases with no gene match: 4. The CDR3 length is 14 residues. CDR1 and CDR2 from the germline V gene are MNHEY and SMNVEV (reference sequence). RNA transcripts gave rise to amplified TCR beta CDR3 regions. The HTBI primer set served for first-round RT-PCR of the TCR CDR3. TCRdb called the multiplex PCR reads again in MiXCR, with one record for every CDR3 protein. The sample lists 350,000 to 400,000 distinct CDR3 sequences; 11% to 15% were seen once.

The source is a woman aged 60-70 years with Graves' hyperthyroidism. The specimen was blood. The chain has TRBV27 and TRBJ1-1; 10 nucleotides match TRBD1. In DNA, the CDR3 is TGTGCCAGCAGTTTATCGGGAGACAGGGGGCAAGCTTTCTTT. This sequence encodes CASSLSGDRGQAFF.